The entry that follows covers one T cell receptor (beta chain) sequence. No cognate antigen has been identified for it. Base qualities are not recorded, but no much larger clone differs from it by a single base. These data come from a study of cytomegalovirus exposure and HLA in healthy donors (dated by TCRdb to about 2017). General notes on the study: An earlier analysis of roughly 570 of the donors reported 250 to 350 Gb of sequence data and 117 million unique TCR beta sequences obtained from about 200 million T cells. The number of donors typed differed by locus, with roughly 629-640 for A, B, C, DRB1 and DQB1, approximately 500 for DQA1, nearly 610 for DPA1, and some 440 for DPB1. Among the approximately 420 genotyped donors, approximately 76% belonged to the genetic ancestry cluster associated with self-reported Caucasian donors. An earlier analysis of more than 450 of the donors used high-throughput TCR beta sequencing to judge whether each TCR beta V gene segment behaved as functional or pseudogenic. HLA typing covered class I and class II loci at four-digit resolution. A later genetic analysis took genome-wide SNP genotypes for 398 of the 666 donors and used that subset as a discovery cohort. Along with the roughly 670-subject first cohort, a separate validation cohort of 120 different subjects was used. To predict cytomegalovirus infection status, the study combined high-throughput TCR immunosequencing, statistical association of individual TCRs with disease status, and machine learning. The T cell repertoires of several hundred subjects were profiled by immunosequencing and related to cytomegalovirus serostatus. A later analysis re-analyzed previously published TCR beta repertoires from 666 donors and added high-resolution HLA genotyping to study TCR occurrence patterns. All discovery cohort repertoires had been generated using a single sequencing platform. The aim of the study was to test whether cataloging public T cell receptors could identify signatures of past pathogen exposure. Rather than using new phenotypic data, the later analysis identified candidate immune exposures from TCR beta sequences and from how often those sequences occurred across donors. Roughly 5 DR-DQ haplotypes were treated as single units for association and clustering because of strong linkage in the cohort. On average, 235,054 unique TCR beta nucleotide sequences were sequenced per donor among roughly 430 genotyped donors of the cohort, with around 19% of those sequences being non-productive. Approximately 300 gigabases of sequencing data and 70 million to 85 million unique TCR sequences were included in an early release covering several hundred HLA-typed donors. Alongside the repertoire data, information on donor age, sex, ethnicity and CMV serostatus was compiled.

The CDR3 runs 14 residues from the cysteine to the phenylalanine. Only CDR3 DNA remains: 42 bases, in frame from the first base. The germline V gene supplies CDR1 MRHNA and CDR2 SNTAGT. Ends trimmed: V by 4 bases, J by 5 bases; bases unmatched to a gene: 2. The library came from the immunoSEQ multiplex PCR assay. For the multiplex PCR, a mixture combining 60 forward primers for TCR Vbeta segments and 13 reverse primers for TCR Jbeta segments was used. A multiplex PCR assay on genomic DNA amplified the CDR3 region of rearranged TCR beta genes. The Illumina HiSeq System was used to sequence the amplified TCR beta libraries as 87-base-pair reads. As for the original processing: In a later analysis, 70 million to 95 million unique TCR beta chains were counted across the approximately 640 repertoires, and around 10 million of these chains were shared by at least two donors. Raw reads were error-corrected and collapsed into unique sequences by a nearest-neighbor algorithm in which closely related sequences were merged to remove PCR and sequencing errors. V, D and J gene segments were assigned by aligning CDR3 sequences to IMGT reference sequences. For a sequence to be retained, at least a six-nucleotide match to both a V gene segment and a J gene segment was required. Rearrangements were classified as productive when the CDR3 lacked stop codons and remained in frame with V and J, and all other rearrangements were classified as non-productive. Following IMGT convention, CDR3 was defined as the stretch from the second conserved V-encoded cysteine to the conserved J-encoded phenylalanine. Sequences without an unambiguous match to a single V gene segment were excluded from the earlier analysis of almost 600 of the donors. In an earlier analysis of more than 500 of the donors, a V segment was called functional when productive rearrangements were above 56.7%, and segregating when the standard deviation between donors exceeded 5%. To diagnose cytomegalovirus status from the catalog of TCR beta chain sequences, a statistical classification framework was built. A later analysis assigned V and J genes by comparing TCR nucleotide sequences with IMGT/GENE-DB human TR gene sequences. Using the TCRdist pipeline, a later analysis assigned CDR3 sequences along with most-parsimonious VDJ recombination scenarios. A later analysis defined each TCR beta chain by its CDR3 amino acid sequence plus V-gene family, and excluded reads lacking a unique V-gene family. As a way to deal with suspected cross-contamination and a sequencing artifact, a later analysis dropped roughly 620 nucleotide sequences that were highly shared and had low generation probability. For each public chain, a later analysis derived a clonal expansion index from normalized ranks of inferred template counts within each repertoire. In a later analysis, generation probabilities were computed with a VDJ recombination model fitted to out-of-frame rearrangements, and the resulting probabilities were checked against IGoR. In a later analysis, TCR-TCR, TCR-HLA and TCR-CMV co-occurrence was scored with hypergeometric tests, and a repertoire-size bias correction was applied to TCR pairs. To estimate false discovery rates, a later analysis permuted the HLA or CMV assignments 20 times. A later analysis grouped co-occurring TCRs with DBSCAN, adding TCRdist sequence similarity when clustering within HLA-allele-positive subsets. Co-occurrence clustering excluded repertoires with fewer than 30,000 or more than 120,000 public chains, plus five with anomalous nucleotide sharing. Held by TCRdb, this immuneACCESS table contains in-frame sequences only and omits some clones. Under half of the omission traces to an unresolved V gene where checked; the cause of the rest is unknown. V and J calls and clone size are given by that table; D and trimming were obtained from the DNA. For this sample the table gives under 200,000 clones, of which 79% were detected only once. The ten most abundant clones make up approximately 0.69% of the sample.

Study-wide findings and limitations: Linkage disequilibrium might explain the correlated functional status among segregating V segments, but an unknown experimental factor could not be excluded. Three of the identified cytomegalovirus-associated TCR beta chains were confirmed in vitro to be specific for cytomegalovirus antigens. At a false discovery rate of 0.05, a later analysis linked around 15,000 TCR beta sequences to specific HLA alleles. Because some donors lacked HLA typing at each locus, the association tests relied only on the typed subset. In this cohort, only TCR beta chains were sequenced, and detectable features were limited by the absence of alpha or paired-chain data. A further reported finding was that TCR beta sequences accurately predicted the HLA-A and HLA-B alleles for most subjects in the first cohort. A cluster of highly shared sequence variants was judged likely to be a technical artifact of the sequencing pipeline. In the study, roughly 160 TCR beta chains were listed as associated with cytomegalovirus. Strong co-occurrence of HLA alleles, especially DR and DQ, made assigning TCR associations to individual alleles difficult. For the cohort, immune exposure information was limited to CMV serostatus. According to a later analysis, parvovirus B19, influenza, CMV and Epstein-Barr virus appeared linked to several top co-occurrence clusters. An association between a missense DCLRE1C variant and V-gene and J-gene trimming of TCR beta chains was found in a later genetic analysis and replicated in an independent cohort. Presence/absence analyses assumed roughly uniform sequencing depth across donors, an assumption that may not hold. Most TCR sequences were observed very rarely across donors, whereas some public TCRs were present in many individuals. In an earlier analysis of 450 to 750 of the donors, most TCR beta V segments appeared in productive rearrangements about 87% or about 30% of the time, broadly matching IMGT annotations. A later analysis found that most CMV-associated TCR beta chains appeared HLA-restricted, with HLA associations seemingly driven largely by CMV exposure. Compared with equally common non-associated chains, HLA-associated TCR beta chains in a later analysis were more clonally expanded and had lower generation probabilities. In both the original and validation cohorts, the classifier was reported to diagnose cytomegalovirus status with high specificity and sensitivity. In a later analysis, TCR association rates were found to vary across HLA loci, with the most associated TCRs seen for DRB1 alleles and the fewest for HLA-C alleles. Because counts were too low, some 16 rarely observed V segments, including chromosome 9 orphons, were excluded from the earlier analysis of fewer than 650 of the donors. The 87-base-pair reads could not distinguish some IMGT-functional V segments, including TRBV6-2 and TRBV6-3, so those segments were excluded. A later genetic analysis reported fewer N-insertions in productive TCRs among donors in an Asian-associated ancestry cluster than the approximately 670-donor mean. According to the authors, the approach could potentially be generalized to other disease states and immunological phenotypes.

The cohort was made up of about 670 healthy bone marrow donors. Cohort members were all nominally healthy when sampled, although unrecorded immune exposures were likely present. The donor was CMV seronegative and belonged to the group of over 300 seronegative cohort members. A peripheral blood sample was provided by each donor, and peripheral blood mononuclear cells were used for TCR beta sequencing. The Qiagen DNeasy Blood Extraction Kit was used to extract genomic DNA from the blood cell samples. This TCR derives from a woman in her thirties or forties in good health and CMV-seronegative. The sequenced sample consisted of PBMCs. Here the chain combines TRBV6-4 and TRBJ1-5, with 10 bases matching TRBD1. CDR3 region: CASSVDRGHQPQHF. The DNA is as follows: TGTGCCAGCAGTGTCGACAGGGGGCATCAGCCCCAGCATTTT.